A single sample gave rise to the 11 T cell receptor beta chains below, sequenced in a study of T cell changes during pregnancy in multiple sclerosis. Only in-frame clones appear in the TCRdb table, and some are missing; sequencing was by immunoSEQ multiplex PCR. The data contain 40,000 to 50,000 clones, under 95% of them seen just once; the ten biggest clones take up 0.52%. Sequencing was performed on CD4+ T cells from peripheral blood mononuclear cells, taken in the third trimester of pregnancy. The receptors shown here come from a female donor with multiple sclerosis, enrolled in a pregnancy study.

The CDR3 DNA follows: TGCGCCAGCAGCTTGGGCCACCGGGAGGATGGCTACACCTTC. Protein: CASSLGHREDGYTF. The chain is built from TRBV5-1 and TRBJ1-2, with unresolved D. CDR1 and CDR2 from the germline V gene are SGHRS and YFSETQ. This CDR3 is built from 14 residues. V lost 0 bases to trimming and J lost 6 bases, with 12 bases between them.

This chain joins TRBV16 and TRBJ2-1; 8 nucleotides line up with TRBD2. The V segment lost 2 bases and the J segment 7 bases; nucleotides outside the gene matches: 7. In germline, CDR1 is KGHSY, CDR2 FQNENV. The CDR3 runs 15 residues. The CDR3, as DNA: TGTGCCAGCAGCCAAATGGCGGGAGGAGGGAATGAGCAGTTCTTC. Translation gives CASSQMAGGGNEQFF.

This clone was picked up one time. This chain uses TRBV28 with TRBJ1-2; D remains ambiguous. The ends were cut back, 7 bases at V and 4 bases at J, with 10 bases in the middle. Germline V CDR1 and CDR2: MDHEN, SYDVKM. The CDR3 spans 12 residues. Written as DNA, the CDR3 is TGTGCCAGCAAAAAAGGGAGCTATGGCTACACCTTC. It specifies CASKKGSYGYTF.

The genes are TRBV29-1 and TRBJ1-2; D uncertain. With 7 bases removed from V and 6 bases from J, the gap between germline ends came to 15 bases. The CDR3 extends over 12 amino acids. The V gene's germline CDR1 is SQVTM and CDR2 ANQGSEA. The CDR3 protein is CSAFFGLHGYTF. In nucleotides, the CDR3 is TGCAGCGCCTTTTTTGGGCTGCATGGCTACACCTTC.

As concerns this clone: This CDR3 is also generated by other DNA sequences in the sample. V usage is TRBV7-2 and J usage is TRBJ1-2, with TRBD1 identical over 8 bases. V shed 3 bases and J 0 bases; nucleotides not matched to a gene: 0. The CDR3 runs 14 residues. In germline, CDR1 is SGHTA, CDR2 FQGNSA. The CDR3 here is CASSLDRANYGYTF. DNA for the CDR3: TGTGCCAGCAGCTTGGACAGGGCTAACTATGGCTACACCTTC.

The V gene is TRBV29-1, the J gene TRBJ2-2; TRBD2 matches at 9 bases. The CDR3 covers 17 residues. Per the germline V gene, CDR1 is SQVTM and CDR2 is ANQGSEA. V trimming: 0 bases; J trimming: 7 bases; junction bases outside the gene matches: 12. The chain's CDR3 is CSVEDLNAGGPDGELFF. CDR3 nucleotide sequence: TGCAGCGTTGAAGATCTTAACGCGGGAGGGCCTGACGGGGAGCTGTTTTTT.

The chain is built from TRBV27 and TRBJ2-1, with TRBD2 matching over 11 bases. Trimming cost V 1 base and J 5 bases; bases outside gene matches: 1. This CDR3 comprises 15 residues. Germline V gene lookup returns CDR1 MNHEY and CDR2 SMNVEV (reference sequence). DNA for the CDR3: TGTGCCAGCAGTTTATTTAGCGGGGGGGACAATGAGCAGTTCTTC. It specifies CASSLFSGGDNEQFF.

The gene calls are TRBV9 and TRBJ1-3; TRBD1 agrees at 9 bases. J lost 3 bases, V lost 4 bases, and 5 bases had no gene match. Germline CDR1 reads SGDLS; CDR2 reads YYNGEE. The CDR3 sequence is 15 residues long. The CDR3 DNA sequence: TGTGCCAGCAGCACGACAGGGGGTGATGGAAACACCATATATTTT. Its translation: CASSTTGGDGNTIYF.

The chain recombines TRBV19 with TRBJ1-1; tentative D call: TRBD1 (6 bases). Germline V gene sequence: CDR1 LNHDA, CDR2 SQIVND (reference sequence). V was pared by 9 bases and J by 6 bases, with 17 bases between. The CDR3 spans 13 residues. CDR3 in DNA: TGTGCCAGCCGACATTCAGGGGAACCTGAAGCTTTCTTT. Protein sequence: CASRHSGEPEAFF. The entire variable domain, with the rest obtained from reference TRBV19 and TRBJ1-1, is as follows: DGGITQSPKYLFRKEGQNVTLSCEQNLNHDAMYWYRQDPGQGLRLIYYSQIVNDFQKGDIAEGYSVSREKKESFPLTVTSAQKNPTAFYLCASRHSGEPEAFFGQGTRLTVV.

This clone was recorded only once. The CDR3 DNA sequence: TGTGCCAGCAGCTTTACCGGGACTAGCGGGAGTGGGGCAGATACGCAGTATTTT. This gives the protein CASSFTGTSGSGADTQYF. The chain has TRBV7-2 and TRBJ2-3, with 14 nucleotides matching TRBD2. Germline CDR1 and CDR2: SGHTA and FQGNSA. The CDR3 sequence is 18 residues long. The J segment lost 4 bases and the V segment lost 3 bases, leaving 9 bases of the junction unmatched.

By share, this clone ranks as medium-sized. The DNA of the CDR3 is TGTGCCAGCAGCTTTAGACAGGGGTCGGGAGTGGAGCAGTACTTC. Protein product: CASSFRQGSGVEQYF. This rearrangement joins TRBV7-6 to TRBJ2-7; 8 bases are a match to TRBD1. V dropped 3 bases and J dropped 7; count of bases not matched to a gene: 11. The CDR3 runs to 15 residues. Per germline, CDR1 SGHVS and CDR2 FNYEAQ.